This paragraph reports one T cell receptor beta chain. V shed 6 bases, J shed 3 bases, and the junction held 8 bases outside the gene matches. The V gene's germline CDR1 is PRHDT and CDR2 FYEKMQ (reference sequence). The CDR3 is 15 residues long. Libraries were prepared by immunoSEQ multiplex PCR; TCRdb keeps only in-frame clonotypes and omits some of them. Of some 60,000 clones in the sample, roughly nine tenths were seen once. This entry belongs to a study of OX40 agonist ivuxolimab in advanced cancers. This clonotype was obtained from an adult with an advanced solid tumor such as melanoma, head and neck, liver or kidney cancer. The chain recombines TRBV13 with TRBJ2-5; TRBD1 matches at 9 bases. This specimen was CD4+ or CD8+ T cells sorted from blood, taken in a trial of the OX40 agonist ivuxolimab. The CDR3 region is CASSPGQGREETQYF. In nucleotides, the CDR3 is TGTGCCAGCAGTCCGGGACAGGGACGGGAAGAGACCCAGTACTTC.